The 25 T cell receptor beta chains given below trace back to one sample, sequenced in a study of early T cells in non-severe SARS-CoV-2 infection. TCRdb itself ran the 5' RACE reads through MiXCR, one entry per CDR3 protein. The repertoire consists of tens of thousands of distinct CDR3 sequences, with around 9% occurring once and the leading ten covering around 17%. Material for sequencing was whole blood. The receptors stem from an adult who was a healthcare worker with PCR-confirmed SARS-CoV-2 infection or an uninfected control (not recorded which).

This clonotype was recorded many times. The rearrangement uses TRBV29-1 and TRBJ2-1; D not certain. Germline V gene data show CDR1 as SQVTM and CDR2 as ANQGSEA. The CDR3 totals 11 residues. Deletions cut 8 bases from V and 7 bases from J, with 12 bases between. Here the CDR3 reads CSPRLQNEQFF. The CDR3 bases are TGCAGCCCAAGACTGCAAAATGAGCAGTTCTTC.

The table lists this clonotype with a few counts. This chain connects TRBV30 to TRBJ2-7, with TRBD1 identical over 7 bases. Germline lookup yields CDR1 GTSNPN and CDR2 SVGIG (reference sequence). The CDR3 spans 12 residues. The J segment lost 4 bases and the V segment lost 2 bases, leaving 2 bases of the junction unmatched. In DNA, the CDR3 is TGTGCCTGGAGTCAGGGACAGTACGAGCAGTACTTC. Translated, it gives CAWSQGQYEQYF.

In this sample, this clonotype turned up many times. The gene calls are TRBV4-2 and TRBJ1-6; TRBD1 is a possible D gene (5 bases). Trimming stripped 0 bases from V and 10 bases from J, with 13 bases between. The germline V gene encodes CDR1 LGHNA and CDR2 YNFKEQ. The CDR3 totals 15 residues. The CDR3 DNA reads TGTGCCAGCAGCCAAGATTGGGGGGTAGGGTCACCCCTCCACTTT. Protein product: CASSQDWGVGSPLHF.

The V and J genes are TRBV6-2 or TRBV6-3 and TRBJ1-5; D perhaps matches TRBD1 (5 bases). The CDR3 length is 12 residues. Looked up from germline, CDR1 is MNHEY and CDR2 is SVGEGT. V was trimmed by 6 bases and J by 11 bases, leaving 14 bases between them. The CDR3 sequence is CASSYGGGSQHF. The CDR3 DNA reads as TGTGCCAGCAGCTACGGCGGGGGTTCCCAGCATTTT.

The V and J genes are TRBV11-2 and TRBJ2-7; D is possibly TRBD1 or TRBD2 (5 bases each). Per germline, CDR1 SGHAT and CDR2 FQNNGV. This CDR3 spans 15 amino acids. With 1 base removed from V and 0 bases from J, the gap between germline ends came to 10 bases. The CDR3 DNA follows: TGTGCCAGCAGCTTAGTTTCGGGGACCTCCTACGAGCAGTACTTC. Translating gives CASSLVSGTSYEQYF. The variable domain in full, with the rest retrieved from reference TRBV11-2 and TRBJ2-7, is EAGVAQSPRYKIIEKRQSVAFWCNPISGHATLYWYQQILGQGPKLLIQFQNNGVVDDSQLPKDRFSAERLKGVDSTLKIQPAKLEDSAVYLCASSLVSGTSYEQYFGPGTRLTVT.

The J gene is TRBJ2-3, the V gene TRBV7-9, with D possibly being TRBD2 (6 bases). This CDR3 has 12 amino acids. Per germline, CDR1 SEHNR and CDR2 FQNEAQ (reference sequence). The V gene lost 9 bases and the J gene lost 6 bases, with 13 bases spanning the gap. The CDR3 nucleotides are TGTGCCAGTCGACTAGTCTCCGATACGCAGTATTTT. Translating gives CASRLVSDTQYF.

The sample holds many counts of this clonotype. The chain links TRBV11-1 to TRBJ2-7; possibly TRBD2 for D (5 bases). In germline, CDR1 is SGHAT, CDR2 FQDESV (reference sequence). This CDR3 has 14 amino acids. V was cut by 1 base and J by 8 bases, with 15 bases left in between. The CDR3 DNA reads TGTGCCAGCAGCTTAGAGAGGCAGACTACGAAGCAGTACTTC. Protein product: CASSLERQTTKQYF.

This clonotype was found many times. The genes are TRBV10-2 and TRBJ2-7; D is ambiguous. Between the trimmed V and J ends, which lost 5 bases and 4 bases, there was a span of 9 bases. The germline V gene has CDR1 WSHSY and CDR2 SAAADI. There are 12 residues in the CDR3. The CDR3 protein is CASSYDAYEQYF. CDR3 nucleotides: TGCGCCAGCAGTTACGACGCATACGAGCAGTACTTC.

This clonotype was counted many times. The V and J genes are TRBV11-2 and TRBJ2-1, with D maybe TRBD2 (5 bases). With 7 bases removed from V and 13 bases from J, the gap between germline ends came to 17 bases. The length of the CDR3 is 12 residues. Germline lookup yields CDR1 SGHAT and CDR2 FQNNGV. The CDR3 loop reads CASTSDGGPQFF. The CDR3 DNA reads TGTGCCAGCACCTCAGATGGAGGTCCACAGTTCTTC.

The table lists this clonotype with many counts. The CDR3 DNA reads TGTGCCAGCAGCTTAGCGCAAGGCAGGGGTGCCTACGAGCAGTACTTC. It is translated as CASSLAQGRGAYEQYF. The chain has TRBV7-8 and TRBJ2-7; TRBD1 might be the D (6 bases). The CDR3 is made up of 16 amino acids. Trimming cost V 0 bases and J 2 bases, with 14 bases left between them. CDR1 and CDR2 (germline): SGHVS, FQNEAQ. Drawing the rest from reference TRBV7-8 and TRBJ2-7, the complete variable domain is GAGVSQSPRYKVAKRGQDVALRCDPISGHVSLFWYQQALGQGPEFLTYFQNEAQLDKSGLPSDRFFAERPEGSVSTLKIQRTQQEDSAVYLCASSLAQGRGAYEQYFGPGTRLTVT.

This clonotype came up many times. The chain recombines TRBV20-1 with TRBJ2-3; 10 nucleotides match TRBD2. Trimming took 2 bases from V and 12 from J; bases not matched to a gene: 20. Germline V gene data show CDR1 as DFQATT and CDR2 as SNEGSKA (reference sequence). CDR3 length: 17 amino acids. CDR3 in DNA: TGCAGTGCTAGACCCCTAGCGGGAGCTCTCCGGGGAGATGTACAGTATTTT. This gives the protein CSARPLAGALRGDVQYF.

This clonotype was seen a handful of times. The chain combines TRBV27 with TRBJ2-7; D is unclear. V lost 0 bases and J lost 2, with 11 bases in between. This CDR3 spans 15 amino acids. Germline V lookup: CDR1 MNHEY, CDR2 SMNVEV (reference sequence). The CDR3 protein is CASSLSPRQTYEQYF. The CDR3 DNA is TGTGCCAGCAGTTTATCGCCTAGACAAACCTACGAGCAGTACTTC.

This clonotype was seen at least ten times. The chain carries TRBV10-3 and TRBJ2-2; 8 nucleotides line up with TRBD1. The ends lost 6 bases at V and 1 base at J; junction bases unmatched: 1. Germline CDR1 and CDR2: ENHRY and SYGVKD. This CDR3 has 14 amino acids. CDR3 region: CAISGTGNTGELFF. For the CDR3, the DNA is TGTGCCATCAGCGGGACAGGGAACACCGGGGAGCTGTTTTTT.

This clonotype was picked up many times. The V gene is TRBV6-2 or TRBV6-3, the J gene TRBJ2-6; the D is unclear. The V end was cut by 5 bases, the J end by 2 bases, with 7 bases between. The CDR3 is 14 amino acids. In germline, CDR1 is MNHEY, CDR2 SVGEGT. The CDR3 DNA reads as TGTGCCAGCAGTACGGAGCCTGGGGCCAACGTCCTGACTTTC. Amino acid sequence: CASSTEPGANVLTF.

The rearrangement links TRBV29-1 to TRBJ2-5, with 7 bases identical to TRBD1. The CDR3 extends over 16 amino acids. Germline loops: CDR1 SQVTM, CDR2 ANQGSEA. V gave up 5 bases and J gave up 4 bases; unmatched junction bases: 16. CDR3 in DNA: TGCAGCGTTCCTGCCCCGGGACAGAAAGTGAGAGAGACCCAGTACTTC. It yields the protein CSVPAPGQKVRETQYF.

This chain joins TRBV19 and TRBJ1-4, with D perhaps TRBD1 (5 bases). Germline V gene lookup returns CDR1 LNHDA and CDR2 SQIVND (reference sequence). V dropped 3 bases and J dropped 0 bases, with 8 bases sitting between them. The CDR3 contains 15 residues. The CDR3 loop is CASSMGVSTNEKLFF. The CDR3, as DNA: TGTGCCAGTAGTATGGGGGTTTCAACTAATGAAAAACTGTTTTTT.

This clonotype was recorded at least ten times. As DNA, the CDR3 is TGTGCCAGCAGCTTAAACGGGGTGAACACTGAAGCTTTCTTT. Translated: CASSLNGVNTEAFF. The chain employs TRBV7-3 and TRBJ1-1; D is ambiguous. This CDR3 has 14 residues. V lost 1 base and J 0 bases, leaving 6 bases between the germline ends. From germline, CDR1 is SGHTA and CDR2 FQGTGA.

This clonotype has a count of ten or more. The V call is TRBV6-5, the J call TRBJ2-7; TRBD2 aligns across 12 bases. V shed 0 bases and J 4 bases; nucleotides not matched to a gene: 16. Per the germline V gene, CDR1 is MNHEY and CDR2 is SVGAGI. The CDR3 has 20 residues. The CDR3 here is CASSYSMTSGRKLFPYEQYF. CDR3 coding DNA: TGTGCCAGCAGTTACTCGATGACTAGCGGGAGAAAGTTATTCCCTTACGAGCAGTACTTC.

The rearrangement uses TRBV7-9 and TRBJ2-1; 8 positions match TRBD1. V lost 4 bases and J lost 4; bases outside the gene matches: 9. Germline V CDR1 and CDR2: SEHNR, FQNEAQ (reference sequence). This CDR3 region has 16 residues. For the CDR3, the DNA is TGTGCCAGCAGCTCCTGGCAGAACAGGGGGTACAATGAGCAGTTCTTC. Translated: CASSSWQNRGYNEQFF.

V usage is TRBV25-1 and J usage is TRBJ2-7; possible D gene TRBD2, 5 bases. V lost 10 bases to trimming and J lost 3 bases, with 16 bases between them. The CDR3 is 13 amino acids. From germline, CDR1 is MGHDK and CDR2 SYGVNS. The CDR3 DNA is TGTGCCACCCACGGACTGGGGAGCTACGAGCAGTACTTC. As protein: CATHGLGSYEQYF.

This clonotype was counted many times. This chain joins TRBV12-3 or TRBV12-4 and TRBJ2-1; maybe TRBD2 (5 bases). The CDR3 length is 15 residues. V shed 6 bases and J shed 4 bases, with 16 bases lying between them. CDR3 nucleotide sequence: TGTGCCAGCAGGCCGGGGTCGGGGTCTTACAATGAGCAGTTCTTC. It specifies CASRPGSGSYNEQFF.

This clonotype turned up a few times. The V gene is TRBV7-8, the J gene TRBJ2-1; 7 bases fit TRBD2. The CDR3 is 17 residues long. From germline, CDR1 is SGHVS and CDR2 FQNEAQ. The V and J ends lost 6 bases and 6 bases, in that order; junction bases with no gene match: 17. As DNA, the CDR3 is TGTGCCAGCAGGACTGAAATCGCTAGCGGAGGCTCCAATGAGCAGTTCTTC. Translation gives CASRTEIASGGSNEQFF.

The chain carries TRBV12-3 or TRBV12-4 and TRBJ2-7; 8 bases align to TRBD2. V lost 5 bases, J lost 6 bases, and 9 bases stayed unmatched. The CDR3 runs 14 residues. CDR3 DNA sequence: TGTGCCAGCAGTGTTAGCGGGACCGGGCTCGAGCAGTACTTC. Amino acid sequence: CASSVSGTGLEQYF.

This clonotype is medium-sized within its sample. This chain uses TRBV28 with TRBJ2-5; 10 positions match TRBD2. The V segment lost 6 bases and the J segment 2 bases; nucleotides outside the gene matches: 3. Germline V gene sequence: CDR1 MDHEN, CDR2 SYDVKM. There are 14 residues in the CDR3. CDR3 sequence reads: CASRASGSQETQYF. The CDR3, as DNA: TGTGCCAGCAGGGCTAGCGGGAGTCAAGAGACCCAGTACTTC.

This clonotype was counted ten times or more. J is TRBJ2-7 and V is TRBV5-6, with 7 positions matching TRBD1. CDR3 length: 13 residues. Trimming removed 0 bases from V and 5 bases from J; junction bases left unmatched: 2. Germline CDR1 is SGHDT and CDR2 is YYEEEE. Written as DNA, the CDR3 is TGTGCCAGCAGCTTGGACAGGGGCCACGAGCAGTACTTC. Its translation is CASSLDRGHEQYF.